There are many counts of the clone carrying this T cell receptor (beta chain). Antigen unknown. The sample belongs to a study of prognosis after radiotherapy for stage I lung cancer. Across the study: A biologically effective dose of at least 100 Gy came via 3-5 SBRT fractions. Stereotactic body radiotherapy was never combined with concurrent therapy in any patient. Study results and caveats: The tumor specificity of expanded TCR clones remained undetermined.

Starting from genomic DNA, TCR beta CDR3 was amplified through two-round multiplex PCR. The first PCR round targeted every TRBV and TRBJ gene with specific primers. With universal primers, the second PCR round was performed. MiXCR, run by TCRdb on the multiplex PCR reads, gives a single entry per CDR3 protein. The table shows 11,000 to 15,000 distinct CDR3 sequences, with about 27% occurring only once. Germline lookup yields CDR1 MDHEN and CDR2 SYDVKM. Trimming removed 5 bases from V and 8 bases from J; junction bases left unmatched: 12. The CDR3 totals 15 residues. The source of this sequence is a donor over 45 with non-small cell lung cancer. Material: PBMCs, obtained before or after stereotactic body radiation therapy (not recorded which). The rearrangement links TRBV28 to TRBJ2-1; 7 nucleotides match TRBD2. CDR3 DNA sequence: TGTGCCAGCAGTCCAGGAGGACTAGGGGACGATGAGCAGTTCTTC. It yields the protein CASSPGGLGDDEQFF.